The present TCR beta chain was sequenced within a study of cytomegalovirus exposure and HLA in healthy donors. Findings of the study overall: A later analysis linked a missense DCLRE1C variant to TCR beta V- and J-gene trimming.

The PCR employed 60 Vbeta primers together with 13 Jbeta primers. Sequencing used immunoSEQ multiplex PCR; TCRdb keeps in-frame clones, though not all of them. The sample has around 87,000 clones, about 84% seen once. In the case of this clone: What it recognizes is unknown.

Participants comprised healthy donors of bone marrow. The V and J ends lost 3 bases and 7 bases, in that order; junction bases with no gene match: 8. Germline V gene lookup returns CDR1 SGHAT and CDR2 FQNNGV. CDR3 size: 14 residues. The J gene is TRBJ2-7, the V gene TRBV11-2; 8 nucleotides line up with TRBD1. Sequenced: PBMCs. The TCR comes from a girl aged 2-10 years in good health and CMV-seropositive. CDR3 DNA sequence: TGTGCCAGCAGCTTGGAGGACAGGGTGGGAGAGCAGTACTTC. Its translation: CASSLEDRVGEQYF.